This T cell receptor (beta chain) was observed in a study of T cell responses to AZD1222 COVID-19 vaccine. Libraries were prepared by immunoSEQ multiplex PCR; TCRdb keeps only in-frame clonotypes and omits some of them. Here the sample spans roughly 200,000 clones, approximately 95% being singletons. The CDR3 loop spans 13 amino acids. The V gene lost 5 bases and the J gene lost 7 bases, with 14 bases spanning the gap. Looked up from germline, CDR1 is MNHEY and CDR2 is SVGEGT. The material was peripheral blood, obtained 28 days after the second dose of the MenACWY control vaccine. V gene TRBV6-2 or TRBV6-3 combines with J gene TRBJ1-2; D might be TRBD1 (5 bases). The clonotype was recovered from an adult who received the MenACWY meningococcal vaccine as a control. As DNA, the CDR3 is TGTGCCAGCAGTCGGGACGCCCGGATTGGCTACACCTTC. It specifies CASSRDARIGYTF.